This note documents a single T cell receptor beta chain sequence. The data were taken from a study of blood T cell repertoires in COVID-19. Study information: PBMCs, B-cell-depleted T cells, or T cells provided the cDNA or gDNA that made up the material.

Repertoires were generated with immunoSEQ multiplex PCR, while TCRdb's copy carries only in-frame clones and drops some. The sample consists of roughly 260,000 clones, more than 80% of them appearing once. This CDR3 region has 14 residues. Germline lookup yields CDR1 LNHDA and CDR2 SQIVND (reference sequence). Trimming shortened V by 3 bases and J by 9 bases, and 17 bases separated the two germline ends. The sequence was collected from a woman aged 40 to 50 with acute or convalescent COVID-19. This chain joins TRBV19 and TRBJ1-1; D is possibly TRBD1 (5 bases). The sequenced sample consisted of peripheral blood. CDR3 coding DNA: TGTGCCAGTAGTATTAAGGGGAGGTCGGTCCAAGCTTTCTTT. This sequence encodes CASSIKGRSVQAFF.